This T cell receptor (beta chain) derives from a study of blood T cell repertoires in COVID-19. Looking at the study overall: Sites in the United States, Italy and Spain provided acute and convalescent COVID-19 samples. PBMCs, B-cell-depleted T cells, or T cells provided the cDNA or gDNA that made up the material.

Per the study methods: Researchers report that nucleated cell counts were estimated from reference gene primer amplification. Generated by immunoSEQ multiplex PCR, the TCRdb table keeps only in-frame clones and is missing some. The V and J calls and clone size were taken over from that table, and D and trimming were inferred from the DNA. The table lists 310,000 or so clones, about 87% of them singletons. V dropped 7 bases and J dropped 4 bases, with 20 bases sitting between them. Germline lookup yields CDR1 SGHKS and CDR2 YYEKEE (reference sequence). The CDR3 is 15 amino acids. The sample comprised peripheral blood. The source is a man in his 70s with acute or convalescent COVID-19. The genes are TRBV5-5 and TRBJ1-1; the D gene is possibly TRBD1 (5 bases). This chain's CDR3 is CASGMLHGGTTEAFF. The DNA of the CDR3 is TGTGCCAGCGGTATGCTCCATGGGGGGACCACTGAAGCTTTCTTT.